This entry lists 25 T cell receptor beta chains sequenced from one sample in a study of shared clonotypes between healthy human individuals. Using immunoSEQ multiplex PCR, the repertoire was profiled, and TCRdb retains in-frame clones only, with some absent. Of about a million clones listed, around three quarters are singletons. The sequenced sample consisted of memory CD4+ T cells from PBMCs. Subset denoted: CD45RA-negative fraction. The receptors derive from a man aged 18 to 29 in good health. Some clones in this sample may be carry-over from other donors' samples.

The chain has TRBV2 and TRBJ2-1, with D perhaps assigned TRBD1 or TRBD2 (6 bases each). This CDR3 region has 18 residues. V dropped 7 bases and J dropped 9 bases, with 31 bases sitting between them. Germline CDR1 SNHLY, CDR2 FYNNEI. CDR3 region: CASNKQGADSGMSAEQFF. The CDR3 DNA is TGTGCCAGCAATAAACAGGGTGCAGATAGCGGTATGTCTGCTGAGCAGTTCTTC.

Comments on this clone: A read error may be the cause here, since a much bigger clone is one base away. The chain carries TRBV7-9 and TRBJ1-1; TRBD1 might be the D (6 bases). V lost 3 bases to trimming and J lost 1 base, with 9 bases between them. Germline loops: CDR1 SEHNR, CDR2 FQNEAQ (reference sequence). The CDR3 covers 14 residues. This CDR3 reads CASSLGRGNTEAFF. CDR3 sequence (DNA): TGTGCCAGCAGCTTGGGCAGGGGGAACACTGAAGCTTTCTTT.

The chain links TRBV11-2 to TRBJ2-1; D is possibly TRBD1 or TRBD2 (6 bases each). This CDR3 region has 19 residues. The germline V gene encodes CDR1 SGHAT and CDR2 FQNNGV. V was pared by 2 bases and J by 11 bases, with 31 bases between. The CDR3 spells CASSLSAGGSVLIPFQQFF. For the CDR3, the DNA is TGTGCCAGCAGCTTAAGCGCCGGGGGCAGCGTTCTAATCCCATTCCAGCAGTTCTTC.

Of note for this clone: The sample contains more than one DNA sequence encoding this CDR3. The V call is TRBV28, the J call TRBJ1-2, with 7 positions matching TRBD1. The CDR3 has 13 amino acids. V lost 5 bases and J lost 5; bases outside the gene matches: 5. Per germline, CDR1 MDHEN and CDR2 SYDVKM. CDR3 in DNA: TGTGCCAGCAGTCTCCGGGACAGATATGGCTACACCTTC. It is translated as CASSLRDRYGYTF.

The chain has TRBV5-6 and TRBJ1-3; 9 bases map to TRBD1. The V segment lost 0 bases and the J segment 7 bases; nucleotides outside the gene matches: 2. This CDR3 is built from 14 residues. Germline V gene lookup returns CDR1 SGHDT and CDR2 YYEEEE. The CDR3 loop is CASSLDRGRNTIYF. In nucleotides, the CDR3 is TGTGCCAGCAGCTTGGACAGGGGGCGGAACACCATATATTTT.

V usage is TRBV2 and J usage is TRBJ1-4; D remains unclear. The CDR3 extends over 13 amino acids. V was shortened by 3 bases and J by 4 bases, with 6 bases between the two germline ends. The germline gives CDR1 SNHLY, CDR2 FYNNEI. Here the CDR3 reads CASSDLSNEKLFF. The CDR3 DNA reads TGTGCCAGCAGTGACCTGAGTAATGAAAAACTGTTTTTT. The full variable domain, with the rest looked up from reference TRBV2 and TRBJ1-4, is EPEVTQTPSHQVTQMGQEVILRCVPISNHLYFYWYRQILGQKVEFLVSFYNNEISEKSEIFDDQFSVERPDGSNFTLKIRSTKLEDSAMYFCASSDLSNEKLFFGSGTQLSVL.

This clone has just one count. The rearrangement joins TRBV6-5 to TRBJ2-7, with D maybe TRBD1 (6 bases). The CDR3 has 14 residues. V was trimmed by 5 bases and J by 3 bases, leaving 14 bases between them. The germline V gene encodes CDR1 MNHEY and CDR2 SVGAGI. CDR3 bases: TGTGCCAGCAGTCGGACAGAACGTTACTACGAGCAGTACTTC. Translating it yields CASSRTERYYEQYF.

The table lists this clone with a few counts. The V call is TRBV7-6, the J call TRBJ2-6; possible D gene TRBD1, 6 bases. Germline-derived CDR1 and CDR2 are SGHVS and FNYEAQ. The CDR3 sequence is 15 residues long. Trimming removed 5 bases from V and 5 bases from J, with 13 bases in between. CDR3 DNA sequence: TGTGCCAGCAGCAAGGGGGTCGGGAGGGCCAACGTCCTGACTTTC. Amino acids: CASSKGVGRANVLTF.

The rearrangement uses TRBV18 and TRBJ2-2; the match to TRBD2 covers 14 bases. This CDR3 is 16 amino acids long. CDR1 is KGHSH and CDR2 is LQKENI in the germline V gene. J lost 7 bases, V lost 6 bases, and 7 bases had no gene match. This CDR3 reads CASSPTSGRAHGELFF. The CDR3 DNA follows: TGTGCCAGCTCTCCGACTAGCGGGAGGGCCCACGGGGAGCTGTTTTTT.

V is TRBV6-1 and J is TRBJ1-5; D unclear. The CDR3 is made up of 15 amino acids. V was clipped by 5 bases and J by 0 bases, with 11 bases between them. CDR1 and CDR2 from the germline V gene are MNHNS and SASEGT. This CDR3 reads CASSPQQFSNQPQHF. The CDR3 DNA sequence: TGTGCCAGCAGTCCACAGCAGTTTAGCAATCAGCCCCAGCATTTT.

The chain joins TRBV19 to TRBJ2-3, with TRBD2 as a possible D gene (7 bases). This CDR3 comprises 16 residues. V lost 3 bases to trimming and J lost 6 bases, with 19 bases between them. Germline values: CDR1 LNHDA, CDR2 SQIVND (reference sequence). The chain's CDR3 is CASSIPKGGKGDTQYF. CDR3 nucleotide sequence: TGTGCCAGTAGTATTCCGAAGGGGGGGAAAGGGGATACGCAGTATTTT. Based on the CDR3 plus reference TRBV19 and TRBJ2-3, the full variable domain is DGGITQSPKYLFRKEGQNVTLSCEQNLNHDAMYWYRQDPGQGLRLIYYSQIVNDFQKGDIAEGYSVSREKKESFPLTVTSAQKNPTAFYLCASSIPKGGKGDTQYFGPGTRLTVL.

The gene calls are TRBV4-1 and TRBJ2-1; possibly TRBD1 for D (6 bases). The V end was cut by 8 bases, the J end by 0 bases, with 11 bases between. The CDR3 has 14 residues. CDR1 is MGHRA and CDR2 is YSYEKL in the germline V gene. The CDR3 DNA sequence: TGCGCCAGCGGAATGACAGGCTCCTACAATGAGCAGTTCTTC. Protein: CASGMTGSYNEQFF.

The J gene is TRBJ2-7, the V gene TRBV6-4, with D possibly matching TRBD2 (5 bases). CDR1 MRHNA and CDR2 SNTAGT come from the germline V gene. The CDR3 extends over 13 amino acids. Trimming cost V 10 bases and J 0 bases, with 13 bases left between them. CDR3 in amino acids: CAIKERISYEQYF. Written as DNA, the CDR3 is TGTGCCATCAAGGAGCGGATCTCCTACGAGCAGTACTTC.

The chain carries TRBV27 and TRBJ2-3; TRBD2 matches at 9 bases. The germline V gene encodes CDR1 MNHEY and CDR2 SMNVEV (reference sequence). There are 16 residues in the CDR3. V trimming: 6 bases; J trimming: 3 bases; junction bases outside the gene matches: 10. DNA for the CDR3: TGTGCCAGCAGCCACACCGGGCTAGCGGGAACAGATACGCAGTATTTT. Its protein product is CASSHTGLAGTDTQYF.

A remark on this clone: A junction end diverges from the germline sequence, so it may reflect a read error. This chain links TRBV7-9 with TRBJ2-5, with 9 bases lining up with TRBD2. The germline V gene has CDR1 SEHNR and CDR2 FQNEAQ (reference sequence). The CDR3 totals 17 residues. Here the CDR3 DNA reads TGTGCCAGCAGCGTAGCGAGGGCTAGCGGGGTTCAAGAGACCCAGTACTTC. This translates into CASSVARASGVQETQYF.

This clone was counted only a few times. In the same sample, other DNA sequences code for this CDR3. The chain uses TRBV5-1 and TRBJ2-1; the D is unclear. The CDR3 extends over 14 amino acids. Germline values: CDR1 SGHRS, CDR2 YFSETQ. V shed 2 bases and J shed 0 bases, with 6 bases lying between them. The CDR3 is CASSLQSSYNEQFF. The DNA for the CDR3 is TGCGCCAGCAGCTTACAGAGCTCCTACAATGAGCAGTTCTTC.

The chain couples TRBV7-9 to TRBJ1-1; D is unclear. The CDR3 has 15 residues. Germline CDR1 SEHNR, CDR2 FQNEAQ (reference sequence). Trimming removed 11 bases from V and 0 bases from J, with 19 bases in between. The CDR3 sequence: CAPQRLRGVNTEAFF. In nucleotides, the CDR3 is TGTGCCCCCCAACGGCTGAGAGGAGTGAACACTGAAGCTTTCTTT.

V usage is TRBV12-5 and J usage is TRBJ1-2; 7 nucleotides line up with TRBD1. This CDR3 is built from 12 residues. Trimming removed 5 bases from V and 6 bases from J; junction bases left unmatched: 3. CDR1 and CDR2 (germline): LGHNT, FRNRAP. The CDR3 nucleotides read TGTGCTAGTGGTGAAGACAGGGATGGCTACACCTTC. Protein sequence: CASGEDRDGYTF.

The chain employs TRBV19 and TRBJ2-7; 12 bases align to TRBD2. Germline V gene sequence: CDR1 LNHDA, CDR2 SQIVND (reference sequence). The trim removed 6 bases at V and 3 bases at J, leaving 6 bases unmatched. The CDR3 covers 15 residues. CDR3 nucleotide sequence: TGTGCCAGTAGGGAGACTAGCGGGAGAGGCTACGAGCAGTACTTC. Amino acid sequence: CASRETSGRGYEQYF.

The chain combines TRBV5-1 with TRBJ1-5; weak D call: TRBD1 (5 bases). V was pared by 0 bases and J by 9 bases, with 13 bases between. The CDR3 spans 14 residues. CDR1 and CDR2 (germline): SGHRS, YFSETQ. The CDR3 DNA reads as TGCGCCAGCAGCTTGGGAGGCGGGGGTTGGCCCCAGCATTTT. It encodes CASSLGGGGWPQHF.

The sample holds one count of this clone. The chain combines TRBV15 with TRBJ2-3; D possibly corresponds to TRBD1 (6 bases). CDR3 length equals 13 residues. Germline loops: CDR1 LNHNV, CDR2 YYDKDF (reference sequence). Deletions cut 9 bases from V and 2 bases from J, with 12 bases between. The CDR3 DNA reads as TGTGCCACACAACAGGGAATCACAGATACGCAGTATTTT. Translating gives CATQQGITDTQYF.

The chain carries TRBV7-2 and TRBJ2-5; 7 bases map to TRBD1. With V trimmed by 2 bases and J by 4 bases, 7 bases remained unmatched. Germline V gene lookup returns CDR1 SGHTA and CDR2 FQGNSA. The CDR3 length is 15 residues. In DNA form, the CDR3 reads TGTGCCAGCAGCTTAAAGGCAGGGGGTCGAGAGACCCAGTACTTC. It specifies CASSLKAGGRETQYF.

The chain has TRBV7-3 and TRBJ2-3, with D possibly called TRBD1 or TRBD2 (5 bases each). The V and J ends lost 3 bases and 0 bases respectively, with 10 bases between them. In germline, CDR1 is SGHTA, CDR2 FQGTGA. This CDR3 is 15 amino acids long. CDR3 residues: CASSLTAESTDTQYF. The CDR3, as DNA: TGTGCCAGCAGCTTGACAGCGGAGAGCACAGATACGCAGTATTTT. Based on the CDR3 plus reference TRBV7-3 and TRBJ2-3, the full variable domain is GAGVSQTPSNKVTEKGKYVELRCDPISGHTALYWYRQSLGQGPEFLIYFQGTGAADDSGLPNDRFFAVRPEGSVSTLKIQRTERGDSAVYLCASSLTAESTDTQYFGPGTRLTVL.

This chain joins TRBV4-1 and TRBJ1-2, with TRBD1 as a possible D gene (6 bases). This CDR3 has 13 residues. CDR1 is MGHRA and CDR2 is YSYEKL in the germline V gene. V lost 4 bases, J lost 4 bases, and 10 bases lay in between. CDR3 amino acids: CASSRGQLYGYTF. The CDR3, as DNA: TGCGCCAGCAGCCGAGGACAGCTCTATGGCTACACCTTC.

The chain employs TRBV18 and TRBJ1-1, with D possibly TRBD1 on 6 matching bases. This CDR3 has 15 amino acids. Between the trimmed V and J ends, which lost 3 bases and 1 base, there was a span of 12 bases. Per the germline V gene, CDR1 is KGHSH and CDR2 is LQKENI. This CDR3 reads CASSPGGARNTEAFF. The DNA for the CDR3 is TGTGCCAGCTCACCCGGGGGGGCCAGGAACACTGAAGCTTTCTTT.